This TCR beta chain comes out of a study of lung T cells in sarcoidosis with Löfgren's syndrome. With regard to this clonotype: Mismatch with germline at one junction end may stem from a read error.

TCRdb re-derived calls from the reads in MiXCR, one entry per CDR3 protein. There are some 510 distinct CDR3 sequences in the sample; around a third occur only once, and around 17% lies in the top ten. The CDR3 spans 16 residues. Per the germline V gene, CDR1 is LGHDT and CDR2 is YNNKEL (reference sequence). What was sequenced was CD4+ T cells from bronchoalveolar lavage. The sequence was obtained from a human donor with sarcoidosis (Löfgren's syndrome or another form), or a control subject (not recorded which). The chain has TRBV3-1 and TRBJ2-2, with D perhaps being TRBD1 or TRBD2 (5 bases each). For the CDR3, the DNA is TGTGTCAGCACCCCAACGGGGCAGGGACACACCGGGGAGCTGTTTTTT. This translates into CVSTPTGQGHTGELFF.